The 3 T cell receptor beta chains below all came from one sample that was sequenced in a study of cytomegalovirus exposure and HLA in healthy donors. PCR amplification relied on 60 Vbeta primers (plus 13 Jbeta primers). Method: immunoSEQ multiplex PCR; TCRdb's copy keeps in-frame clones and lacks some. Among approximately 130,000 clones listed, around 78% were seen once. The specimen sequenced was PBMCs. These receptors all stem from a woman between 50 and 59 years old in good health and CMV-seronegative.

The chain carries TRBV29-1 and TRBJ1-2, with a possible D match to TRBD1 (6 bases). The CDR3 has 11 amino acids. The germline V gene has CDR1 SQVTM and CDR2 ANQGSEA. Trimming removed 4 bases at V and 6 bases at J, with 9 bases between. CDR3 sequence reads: CSVVGDNGYTF. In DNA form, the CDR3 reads TGCAGCGTTGTCGGGGACAATGGCTACACCTTC.

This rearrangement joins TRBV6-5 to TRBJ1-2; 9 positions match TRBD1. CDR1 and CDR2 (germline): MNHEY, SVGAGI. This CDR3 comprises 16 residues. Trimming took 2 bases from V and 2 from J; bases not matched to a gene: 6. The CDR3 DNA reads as TGTGCCAGCAGTTACGATGACAGGGGGATGAACTATGGCTACACCTTC. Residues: CASSYDDRGMNYGYTF.

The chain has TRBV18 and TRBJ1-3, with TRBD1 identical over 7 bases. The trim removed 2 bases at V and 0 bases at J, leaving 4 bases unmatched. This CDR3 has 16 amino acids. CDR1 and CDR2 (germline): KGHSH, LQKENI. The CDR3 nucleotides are TGTGCCAGCTCACCAGCAGGGGGAACCTCTGGAAACACCATATATTTT. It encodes CASSPAGGTSGNTIYF. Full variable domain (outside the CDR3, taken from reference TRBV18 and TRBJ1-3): NAGVMQNPRHLVRRRGQEARLRCSPMKGHSHVYWYRQLPEEGLKFMVYLQKENIIDESGMPKERFSAEFPKEGPSILRIQQVVRGDSAAYFCASSPAGGTSGNTIYFGEGSWLTVV.